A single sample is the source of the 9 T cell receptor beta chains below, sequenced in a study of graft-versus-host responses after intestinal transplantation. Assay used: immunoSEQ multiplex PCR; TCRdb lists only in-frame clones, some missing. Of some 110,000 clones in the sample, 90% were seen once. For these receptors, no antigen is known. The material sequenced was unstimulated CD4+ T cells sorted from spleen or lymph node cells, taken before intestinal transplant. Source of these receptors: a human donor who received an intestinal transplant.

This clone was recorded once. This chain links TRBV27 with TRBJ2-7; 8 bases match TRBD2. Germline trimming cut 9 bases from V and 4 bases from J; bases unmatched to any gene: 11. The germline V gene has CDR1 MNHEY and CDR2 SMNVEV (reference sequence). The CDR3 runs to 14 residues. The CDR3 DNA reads TGTGCCAGAGAGAGACGGGGGGGCCTGTACGAGCAGTACTTC. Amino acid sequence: CARERRGGLYEQYF.

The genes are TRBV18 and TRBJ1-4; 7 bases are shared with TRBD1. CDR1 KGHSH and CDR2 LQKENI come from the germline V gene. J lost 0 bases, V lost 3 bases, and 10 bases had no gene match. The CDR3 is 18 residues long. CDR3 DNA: TGTGCCAGCTCACCGCTCGCAGGGGGTACCGCAACTAATGAAAAACTGTTTTTT. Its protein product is CASSPLAGGTATNEKLFF.

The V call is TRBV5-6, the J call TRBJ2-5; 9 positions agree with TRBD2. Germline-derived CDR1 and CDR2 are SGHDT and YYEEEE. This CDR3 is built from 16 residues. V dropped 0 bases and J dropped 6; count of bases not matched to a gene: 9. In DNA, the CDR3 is TGTGCCAGCAGCTTGGCGACTAGCGGAGGGGGGAAGACCCAGTACTTC. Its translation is CASSLATSGGGKTQYF. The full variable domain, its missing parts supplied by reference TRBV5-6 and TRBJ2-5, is DAGVTQSPTHLIKTRGQQVTLRCSPKSGHDTVSWYQQALGQGPQFIFQYYEEEERQRGNFPDRFSGHQFPNYSSELNVNALLLGDSALYLCASSLATSGGGKTQYFGPGTRLLVL.

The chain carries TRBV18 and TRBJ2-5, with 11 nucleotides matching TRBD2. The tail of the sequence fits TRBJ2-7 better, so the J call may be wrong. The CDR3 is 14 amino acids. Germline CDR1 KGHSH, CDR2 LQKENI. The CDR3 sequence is CASSPGLAAYEQYF. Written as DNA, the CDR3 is TGTGCCAGCTCACCGGGACTAGCGGCCTACGAGCAGTACTTC.

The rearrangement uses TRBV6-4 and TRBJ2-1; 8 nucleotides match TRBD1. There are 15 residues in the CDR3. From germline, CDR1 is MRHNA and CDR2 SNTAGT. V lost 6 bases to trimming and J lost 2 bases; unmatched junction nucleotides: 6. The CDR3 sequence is CASSQQGVPYNEQFF. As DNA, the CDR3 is TGTGCCAGCAGCCAACAGGGGGTCCCCTACAATGAGCAGTTCTTC.

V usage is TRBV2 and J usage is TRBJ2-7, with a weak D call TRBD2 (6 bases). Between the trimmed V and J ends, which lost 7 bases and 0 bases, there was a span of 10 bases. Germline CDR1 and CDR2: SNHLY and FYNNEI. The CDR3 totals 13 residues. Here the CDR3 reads CASMSSVSYEQYF. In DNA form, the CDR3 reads TGTGCCAGCATGTCTAGCGTCTCCTACGAGCAGTACTTC.

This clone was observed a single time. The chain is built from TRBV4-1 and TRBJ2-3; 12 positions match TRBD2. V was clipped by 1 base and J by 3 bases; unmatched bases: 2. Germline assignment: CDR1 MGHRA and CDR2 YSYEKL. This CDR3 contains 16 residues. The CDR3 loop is CASSQVGLAGTDTQYF. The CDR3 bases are TGCGCCAGCAGCCAAGTAGGACTAGCGGGAACAGATACGCAGTATTTT.

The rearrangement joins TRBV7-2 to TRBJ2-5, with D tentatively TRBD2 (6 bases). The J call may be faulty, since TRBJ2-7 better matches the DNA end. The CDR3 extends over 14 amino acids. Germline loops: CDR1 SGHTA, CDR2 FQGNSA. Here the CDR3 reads CASSLGGTSYEQYF. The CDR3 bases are TGTGCCAGCAGCTTAGGGGGGACTTCCTACGAGCAGTACTTC.

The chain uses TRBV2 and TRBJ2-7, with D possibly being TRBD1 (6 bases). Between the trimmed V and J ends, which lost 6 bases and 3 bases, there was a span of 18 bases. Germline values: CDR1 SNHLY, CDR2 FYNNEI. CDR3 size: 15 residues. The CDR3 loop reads CASSYLTGTNYEQYF. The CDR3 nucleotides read TGTGCCAGCAGCTATTTAACCGGGACAAACTACGAGCAGTACTTC.